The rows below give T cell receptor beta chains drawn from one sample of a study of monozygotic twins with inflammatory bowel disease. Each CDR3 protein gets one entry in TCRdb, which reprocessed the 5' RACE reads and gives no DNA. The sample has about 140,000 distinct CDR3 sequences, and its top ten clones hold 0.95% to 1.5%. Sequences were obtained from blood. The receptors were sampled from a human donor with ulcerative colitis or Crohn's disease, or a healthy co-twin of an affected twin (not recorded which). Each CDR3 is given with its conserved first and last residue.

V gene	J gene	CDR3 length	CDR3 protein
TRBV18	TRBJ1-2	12	CASSPQGEGYTF
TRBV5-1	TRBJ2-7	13	CASSLEGSYEQYF
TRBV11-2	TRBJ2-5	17	CASSLSPTIGRVETQYF
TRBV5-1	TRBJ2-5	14	CASSLQTDQETQYF
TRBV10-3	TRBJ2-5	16	CAISESTSGRRETQYF
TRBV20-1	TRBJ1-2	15	CSATTGSSPTYGYTF
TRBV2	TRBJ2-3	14	CASSGDRETDTQYF
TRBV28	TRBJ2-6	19	CASSLTGSGGPSGANVLTF
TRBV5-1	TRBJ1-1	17	CASSLRGNPTENTEAFF
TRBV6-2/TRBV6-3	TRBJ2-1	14	CASKWGKAYNEQFF
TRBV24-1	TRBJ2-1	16	CATSDFSGRGYNEQFF
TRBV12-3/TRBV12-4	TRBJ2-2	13	CASSLSRDGELFF
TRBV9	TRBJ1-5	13	CASSEGMWQPQHF
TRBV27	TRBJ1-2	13	CASSLTRGGGYTF
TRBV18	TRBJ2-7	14	CASSPATQGNEQYF
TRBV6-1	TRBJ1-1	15	CASSDIRTGFSEAFF
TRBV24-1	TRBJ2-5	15	CATSDPDRFQETQYF
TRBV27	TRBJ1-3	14	CASSRGSSGNTIYF
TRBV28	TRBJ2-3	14	CASSSQRPGDTQYF
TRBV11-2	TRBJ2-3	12	CASSPHTDTQYF
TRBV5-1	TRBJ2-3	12	CASVSGTDTQYF
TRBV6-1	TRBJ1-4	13	CASSGTDDEKLFF